Listed below are T cell receptor beta chains from one sample, sequenced in a study of cytomegalovirus exposure and HLA in healthy donors. Sequencing was performed with immunoSEQ multiplex PCR; in TCRdb, only in-frame clones are kept and a portion is missing. In the table there are about 120,000 clones, 75% to 90% of which are singletons. The material sequenced was PBMCs. Receptor source: a man under 40 in good health and CMV-seropositive. Each CDR3 is given with its conserved first and last residue. The D gene is left open where the match is weak. A clone size is listed for some rows: how often the clone was seen (once, few, many), or a class if it is expanded.

d_call | j_call | cdr3_length | clone_size | v_call | cdr3_aa | cdr3_nt
- | TRBJ1-2 | 13 | - | TRBV11-2 | CASSLQGFNGYTF | TGTGCCAGCAGCTTACAGGGTTTCAATGGCTACACCTTC
- | TRBJ1-1 | 14 | - | TRBV11-2 | CASSPDFQNTEAFF | TGTGCCAGCAGCCCGGACTTCCAGAACACTGAAGCTTTCTTT
- | TRBJ1-2 | 16 | - | TRBV21-1 | CASSKKRGGSNYGYTF | TGTGCCAGCAGCAAAAAGCGGGGGGGGTCTAACTATGGCTACACCTTC
- | TRBJ1-1 | 14 | - | TRBV7-3 | CASSPIQGSTEAFF | TGTGCCAGCAGCCCGATACAGGGTTCCACTGAAGCTTTCTTT
- | TRBJ1-3 | 13 | medium-sized | TRBV11-3 | CASSLSSGNTIYF | TGTGCCAGCAGCTTATCTTCTGGAAACACCATATATTTT
- | TRBJ1-1 | 15 | - | TRBV19 | CASYQPGDLDTEAFF | TGTGCCAGTTATCAACCAGGGGATCTTGACACTGAAGCTTTCTTT
- | TRBJ2-5 | 12 | - | TRBV11-3 | CASSLGRETQYF | TGTGCCAGCAGCTTAGGTAGAGAGACCCAGTACTTC
- | TRBJ1-6 | 15 | - | TRBV5-1 | CASSLVTPGHSPLHF | TGCGCCAGCAGCTTGGTGACGCCTGGGCATTCACCCCTCCACTTT
TRBD1 | TRBJ1-4 | 14 | - | TRBV30 | CAWGQTGGGEKLFF | TGTGCCTGGGGGCAGACAGGGGGCGGAGAAAAACTGTTTTTT
TRBD1 | TRBJ2-5 | 14 | - | TRBV19 | CASSIRQGQETQYF | TGTGCCAGTAGTATACGACAGGGCCAAGAGACCCAGTACTTC
- | TRBJ2-5 | 14 | - | TRBV7-2 | CASSPSLAQETQYF | TGTGCCAGCAGCCCCAGTCTAGCCCAAGAGACCCAGTACTTC
- | TRBJ1-2 | 13 | - | TRBV28 | CASTAQGRSGYTF | TGTGCCAGCACCGCTCAGGGTAGATCAGGCTACACCTTC
- | TRBJ2-3 | 13 | once | TRBV7-9 | CASSLALLRAQYF | TGTGCCAGCAGCTTAGCCCTCCTTCGGGCGCAGTATTTT
- | TRBJ2-2 | 16 | - | TRBV27 | CASSLGTPVDTGELFF | TGTGCCAGCAGTTTAGGGACTCCCGTGGACACCGGGGAGCTGTTTTTT
- | TRBJ1-1 | 12 | few | TRBV19 | CASSLTEFEAFF | TGTGCCAGTAGTCTAACCGAGTTCGAAGCTTTCTTT
TRBD1 | TRBJ1-1 | 14 | few | TRBV7-9 | CASSGQGVNTEAFF | TGTGCCAGCAGCGGACAGGGAGTGAACACTGAAGCTTTCTTT
- | TRBJ2-5 | 14 | - | TRBV15 | CATSRGGRRETQYF | TGTGCCACCAGCAGAGGTGGTAGGAGGGAGACCCAGTACTTC
TRBD1 | TRBJ1-2 | 14 | - | TRBV6-6 | CASSQTGGDYGYTF | TGTGCCAGCAGTCAGACAGGGGGAGACTATGGCTACACCTTC
- | TRBJ1-3 | 14 | - | TRBV9 | CASSVDSLGNTIYF | TGTGCCAGCAGCGTTGACAGCCTTGGAAACACCATATATTTT
TRBD1 | TRBJ2-7 | 12 | - | TRBV30 | CAWRTGGYEQYF | TGTGCCTGGCGGACAGGGGGCTACGAGCAGTACTTC
- | TRBJ1-1 | 12 | - | TRBV29-1 | CSVERGRGWAFF | TGCAGCGTTGAACGGGGGCGGGGGTGGGCTTTCTTT
TRBD2 | TRBJ2-7 | 15 | - | TRBV6-5 | CASSFKWGGVTEQYF | TGTGCCAGCAGTTTCAAATGGGGGGGGGTTACCGAGCAGTACTTC
- | TRBJ1-2 | 13 | few | TRBV6-5 | CASSYAMNYGYTF | TGTGCCAGCAGTTATGCTATGAACTATGGCTACACCTTC
- | TRBJ1-2 | 11 | - | TRBV20-1 | CSASGVNGYTF | TGCAGTGCTTCCGGAGTCAATGGCTACACCTTC
TRBD1 | TRBJ2-5 | 16 | once | TRBV18 | CASSPKDRKDQETQYF | TGTGCCAGCTCTCCTAAGGACAGGAAAGACCAAGAGACCCAGTACTTC
- | TRBJ2-5 | 16 | - | TRBV4-2 | CASSQGEGVTAETQYF | TGTGCCAGCAGCCAAGGAGAGGGGGTGACAGCAGAGACCCAGTACTTC
- | TRBJ2-7 | 15 | - | TRBV18 | CASSPTGESSYEQYF | TGTGCCAGCTCACCGACAGGAGAGAGCTCCTACGAGCAGTACTTC
- | TRBJ2-1 | 13 | - | TRBV5-1 | CASSGRGVNEQFF | TGCGCCAGCAGCGGTAGGGGCGTTAATGAGCAGTTCTTC
- | TRBJ1-4 | 15 | - | TRBV7-9 | CASSPGSSTNEKLFF | TGTGCCAGCAGCCCCGGGTCCTCAACTAATGAAAAACTGTTTTTT
TRBD1 | TRBJ2-5 | 14 | - | TRBV9 | CASSVEGAKETQYF | TGTGCCAGCAGCGTAGAGGGGGCGAAAGAGACCCAGTACTTC
- | TRBJ2-2 | 14 | - | TRBV28 | CASSRSGSTGELFF | TGTGCCAGCAGCAGATCGGGGTCCACCGGGGAGCTGTTTTTT
- | TRBJ1-2 | 14 | - | TRBV9 | CASSVEGGNYGYTF | TGTGCCAGCAGCGTAGAGGGGGGGAACTATGGCTACACCTTC
TRBD1 | TRBJ2-5 | 18 | few | TRBV13 | CASSLAYFLDRGEETQYF | TGTGCCAGCAGCCTCGCCTATTTCTTGGACAGGGGGGAGGAGACCCAGTACTTC
TRBD1 | TRBJ1-2 | 13 | - | TRBV10-3 | CAIDSGTGNGYTF | TGTGCCATTGATTCCGGGACAGGGAATGGCTACACCTTC
- | TRBJ1-1 | 12 | - | TRBV5-1 | CASSFIGTEAFF | TGCGCCAGCAGCTTTATCGGCACTGAAGCTTTCTTT
TRBD2 | TRBJ2-3 | 18 | - | TRBV4-1 | CASSQVRASGGSADTQYF | TGCGCCAGCAGCCAAGTAAGGGCTAGCGGGGGGAGCGCAGATACGCAGTATTTT
TRBD1 | TRBJ1-2 | 12 | - | TRBV29-1 | CSAGTGGSGYTF | TGCAGCGCAGGGACAGGGGGGAGTGGCTACACCTTC
- | TRBJ2-7 | 16 | - | TRBV6-4 | CASRGPRAGRRQEQYF | TGTGCCAGCAGAGGACCGAGGGCAGGGAGGCGGCAGGAGCAGTACTTC
TRBD1 | TRBJ1-2 | 13 | - | TRBV7-3 | CASSRTGSDGYTF | TGTGCCAGCAGCCGGACAGGGTCGGATGGCTACACCTTC
- | TRBJ2-1 | 13 | - | TRBV4-2 | CASSQAGFNEQFF | TGTGCCAGCAGCCAAGCGGGGTTCAATGAGCAGTTCTTC
TRBD2 | TRBJ2-2 | 18 | once | TRBV30 | CAWKSGTSGGRWAGELFF | TGTGCCTGGAAGTCCGGGACTAGCGGGGGGAGATGGGCCGGGGAGCTGTTTTTT
- | TRBJ1-1 | 13 | - | TRBV15 | CATSSGGDTEASF | TGTGCCACCAGCAGCGGGGGGGACACTGAAGCTTCCTTT